These 7 T cell receptor beta chains came from one sample sequenced in a study of shared clonotypes between healthy human individuals. The protocol was immunoSEQ multiplex PCR, while the TCRdb copy is restricted to in-frame clones and leaves out a portion. Of some 1,400,000 clones listed, around 97% were seen once; the top ten hold over 1%. Sequenced: naive CD4+ T cells sorted from blood. The subset here: CD45RA+ positively selected. The receptors here all came from a man younger than 45 in good health.

The chain employs TRBV7-9 and TRBJ2-7, with a tentative D call TRBD2 (5 bases). This CDR3 is 14 amino acids long. CDR1 is SEHNR, CDR2 FQNEAQ, per germline (reference sequence). V lost 2 bases to trimming and J lost 4 bases, with 12 bases between them. CDR3 residues: CASSLSAGSYEQYF. The DNA of the CDR3 is TGTGCCAGCAGCTTAAGTGCGGGCTCATACGAGCAGTACTTC.

The rearrangement joins TRBV11-2 to TRBJ1-1; 8 bases are shared with TRBD1. V dropped 1 base and J dropped 5; count of bases not matched to a gene: 6. The CDR3 loop spans 15 amino acids. Germline assignment: CDR1 SGHAT and CDR2 FQNNGV. CDR3 nucleotides: TGTGCCAGCAGCTTAGGGACAGGGCAGAGGACTGAAGCTTTCTTT. Its protein product is CASSLGTGQRTEAFF. Looking up the rest from reference TRBV11-2 and TRBJ1-1 gives the full variable domain: EAGVAQSPRYKIIEKRQSVAFWCNPISGHATLYWYQQILGQGPKLLIQFQNNGVVDDSQLPKDRFSAERLKGVDSTLKIQPAKLEDSAVYLCASSLGTGQRTEAFFGQGTRLTVV.

The V and J genes are TRBV9 and TRBJ2-3, with TRBD2 matching 9 bases. The CDR3 consists of 17 residues. CDR1 and CDR2 (germline): SGDLS, YYNGEE. V gave up 1 base and J gave up 2 bases; unmatched junction bases: 8. In DNA, the CDR3 is TGTGCCAGCAGCGTAATAGCGACTAGCGGATACACAGATACGCAGTATTTT. Encoded protein: CASSVIATSGYTDTQYF. The full variable domain, in which reference TRBV9 and TRBJ2-3 provide the parts outside the CDR3, is DSGVTQTPKHLITATGQRVTLRCSPRSGDLSVYWYQQSLDQGLQFLIQYYNGEERAKGNILERFSAQQFPDLHSELNLSSLELGDSALYFCASSVIATSGYTDTQYFGPGTRLTVL.

The chain carries TRBV29-1 and TRBJ2-5; D is undetermined. The CDR3 extends over 10 amino acids. V shed 4 bases and J shed 5 bases, with 5 bases lying between them. Per the germline V gene, CDR1 is SQVTM and CDR2 is ANQGSEA. Here the CDR3 DNA reads TGCAGCGTTGCCCCTGAGACCCAGTACTTC. Protein product: CSVAPETQYF.

The rearrangement joins TRBV19 to TRBJ1-5, with TRBD1 as a possible D gene (5 bases). Germline CDR1 and CDR2: LNHDA and SQIVND (reference sequence). The V and J ends lost 7 bases and 7 bases respectively, with 20 bases between them. The CDR3 loop spans 15 amino acids. This CDR3 reads CASTQDSGPIQPQHF. The DNA for the CDR3 is TGTGCCAGTACACAGGACTCAGGTCCCATCCAGCCCCAGCATTTT. The variable domain in full, completed from reference TRBV19 and TRBJ1-5, reads DGGITQSPKYLFRKEGQNVTLSCEQNLNHDAMYWYRQDPGQGLRLIYYSQIVNDFQKGDIAEGYSVSREKKESFPLTVTSAQKNPTAFYLCASTQDSGPIQPQHFGDGTRLSIL.

The chain combines TRBV29-1 with TRBJ2-1, with D possibly matching TRBD2 (5 bases). CDR1 is SQVTM and CDR2 is ANQGSEA in the germline V gene. V was cut by 7 bases and J by 9 bases, with 22 bases left in between. The CDR3 runs 14 residues. CDR3 in amino acids: CSGGEGGGWSEQFF. The DNA for the CDR3 is TGCAGCGGTGGGGAAGGAGGCGGGTGGAGTGAGCAGTTCTTC.

The rearrangement links TRBV10-3 to TRBJ1-1, with 7 positions matching TRBD1. Germline values: CDR1 ENHRY, CDR2 SYGVKD. Trimming took 2 bases from V and 5 from J; bases not matched to a gene: 8. The length of the CDR3 is 15 residues. For the CDR3, the DNA is TGTGCCATCAGTGAGCCAACAGGGGCGACGACTGAAGCTTTCTTT. Translation gives CAISEPTGATTEAFF.